This T cell receptor beta chain comes out of a study of CD8 T cells in ankylosing spondylitis. This clonotype was observed many times. Per the germline V gene, CDR1 is MNHEY and CDR2 is SVGAGI. The CDR3 sequence is 15 residues long. Trimming pared 2 bases from V and 6 bases from J, leaving 14 bases between. TCRdb used MiXCR to reprocess the 5' RACE reads, holding one entry per CDR3 protein. The table includes 200,000 to 300,000 distinct CDR3 sequences, roughly a quarter detected once. The clonotype originates from a male donor with ankylosing spondylitis or in good health (not recorded which). The chain is built from TRBV6-5 and TRBJ2-1; perhaps TRBD1 as D (6 bases). Material for sequencing was blood, either unsorted or a sorted T cell fraction (not recorded which). The CDR3, as DNA: TGTGCCAGCAGTTACATCAGGGGCGCACTCAATGAGCAGTTCTTC. This gives the protein CASSYIRGALNEQFF.